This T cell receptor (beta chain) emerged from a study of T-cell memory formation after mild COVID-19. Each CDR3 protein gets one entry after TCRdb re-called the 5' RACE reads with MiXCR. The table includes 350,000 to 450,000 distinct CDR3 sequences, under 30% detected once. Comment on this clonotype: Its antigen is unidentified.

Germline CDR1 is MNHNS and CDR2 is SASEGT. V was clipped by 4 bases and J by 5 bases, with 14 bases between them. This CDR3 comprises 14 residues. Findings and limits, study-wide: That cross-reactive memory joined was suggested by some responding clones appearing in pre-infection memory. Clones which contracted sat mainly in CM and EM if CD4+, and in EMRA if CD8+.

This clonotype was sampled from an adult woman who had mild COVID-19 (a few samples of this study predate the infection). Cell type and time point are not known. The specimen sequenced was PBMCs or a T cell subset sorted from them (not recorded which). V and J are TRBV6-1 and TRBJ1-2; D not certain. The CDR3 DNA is TGTGCCAGCAGTGCGAGGACTCCTCCTTATGGCTACACCTTC. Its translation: CASSARTPPYGYTF.